The rows below give T cell receptor beta chains drawn from one sample of a study of blood T cell repertoires in COVID-19. Sequenced by immunoSEQ multiplex PCR; TCRdb stores in-frame clones only, minus some. The sample gives fewer than 150,000 clones, about nine tenths of which show up once; over 9.5% is in the top ten. The sample consisted of peripheral blood. The receptors shown here come from a middle-aged man with active or convalescent COVID-19. CDR3s include the opening cysteine and the closing phenylalanine or tryptophan. A D gene is named only where the DNA matches it firmly. A row's size may be missing; if present it is once, few, many or a size class.

abundance,d_gene,j_gene,len,v_gene,CDR3nt,CDR3aa
-,TRBD1,TRBJ1-5,16,TRBV27,TGTGCCAGCAGTCCTCGGGACAGGGGGCTTCATCAGCCCCAGCATTTT,CASSPRDRGLHQPQHF
-,TRBD1,TRBJ2-3,17,TRBV5-1,TGCGCCAGCAGCCTCTGGGGTCAGGGGGCGCTTACAGATACGCAGTATTTT,CASSLWGQGALTDTQYF
-,TRBD1,TRBJ2-7,15,TRBV4-1,TGCGCCAGCAGCCCGCTGGGACAGGGGTTGGACGAGCAGTACTTC,CASSPLGQGLDEQYF
-,-,TRBJ2-7,15,TRBV21-1,TGTGCCAGCAGCCCGGACAGGGGGCCCACCTACGAGCAGTACTTC,CASSPDRGPTYEQYF
-,-,TRBJ2-2,9,TRBV7-9,TGTGCCCCGGGGGGGGAGCTGTTTTTT,CAPGGELFF
once,TRBD2,TRBJ2-1,15,TRBV11-3,TGTGCCAGCAGCTTAGAGGCTAGCGGGCGCAATGAGCAGTTCTTC,CASSLEASGRNEQFF
-,-,TRBJ2-7,16,TRBV18,TGTGCCAGCTCACCCGGCGGGGGCAGTAGCTCCTACGAGCAGTACTTC,CASSPGGGSSSYEQYF
once,-,TRBJ2-2,12,TRBV2,TGTGCCAGCAACAGGGTTGCCGGGGAGCTGTTTTTT,CASNRVAGELFF
-,-,TRBJ1-1,18,TRBV2,TGTGCCAGCAGTGAATCCCCCGGACAGACGTTTTGGAACACTGAAGCTTTCTTT,CASSESPGQTFWNTEAFF
-,-,TRBJ2-1,13,TRBV7-2,TGTGCCAGCAACCCTTTAGCCGGCGTATATCAGTTCTTC,CASNPLAGVYQFF
-,TRBD1,TRBJ2-2,14,TRBV6-6,TGTGCCAGCAGTTGGGACAGGGGGTACGGGGAGCTGTTTTTT,CASSWDRGYGELFF
-,-,TRBJ2-2,13,TRBV7-3,TGTGCCAGCAGCTATGGGACATCCGGGGAGCTGTTTTTT,CASSYGTSGELFF
-,-,TRBJ2-1,13,TRBV7-9,TGTGCCAGCAGCTTAACGGGAGCTAATGAGCAGTTCTTC,CASSLTGANEQFF
-,TRBD2,TRBJ2-1,17,TRBV28,TGTGCCAGCAGCCCGGTAGCGGGAGGCCTCTCCTACAATGAGCAGTTCTTC,CASSPVAGGLSYNEQFF
-,-,TRBJ2-5,11,TRBV30,TGTGCCTGGAGTGGGAGAAACGTCCAGTACTTC,CAWSGRNVQYF
-,-,TRBJ1-6,15,TRBV6-5,TGTGCCAGCAGTTACTCGACAGGTTCTAATTCACCCCTCCACTTT,CASSYSTGSNSPLHF
-,TRBD2,TRBJ2-1,15,TRBV9,TGTGCCAGCAGCGTAGGTAGCGGGACACTCAATGAGCAGTTCTTC,CASSVGSGTLNEQFF
-,TRBD1,TRBJ2-7,13,TRBV28,TGTGCCAGCAGTCGACAGGGGGCGAACGAGCAGTACTTC,CASSRQGANEQYF
-,TRBD1,TRBJ1-3,14,TRBV10-3,TGTGCCATCAGTGACACAGGGGCTGGAAACACCATATATTTT,CAISDTGAGNTIYF
-,TRBD2,TRBJ2-2,16,TRBV24-1,TGTGCCACCAGTGATCCCGGGACTATGAACACCGGGGAGCTGTTTTTT,CATSDPGTMNTGELFF
-,-,TRBJ1-1,15,TRBV19,TGTGCCAGTAGTGAGGGGCAGGGGTGGAACACTGAAGCTTTCTTT,CASSEGQGWNTEAFF
once,TRBD2,TRBJ2-5,18,TRBV6-2/TRBV6-3,TGTGCCAGCGGCCAACTAACGGGGCTAGCGGGAGGTCAAGAGACCCAGTACTTC,CASGQLTGLAGGQETQYF
-,TRBD2,TRBJ2-1,16,TRBV19,TGTGCCAGTAGCAGAAGACTAGCGGCTAGCTACAATGAGCAGTTCTTC,CASSRRLAASYNEQFF
-,-,TRBJ1-2,11,TRBV30,TGTGCCTGGGCTCTCAGCTATGGCTACACCTTC,CAWALSYGYTF
-,-,TRBJ1-3,19,TRBV11-2,TGTGCCAGCAGCTTAGATCAACGGTCAGGCAGCCACTCTGGAAACACCATATATTTT,CASSLDQRSGSHSGNTIYF
-,TRBD2,TRBJ2-3,17,TRBV5-6,TGTGCCAGCAGCTTGGGGCTAGCGGGGGCTAGCACAGATACGCAGTATTTT,CASSLGLAGASTDTQYF
-,TRBD1,TRBJ2-7,12,TRBV19,TGTGCCAGTAGTGACAGGGGCTACGAGCAGTACTTC,CASSDRGYEQYF
-,TRBD2,TRBJ2-2,15,TRBV10-3,TGTGCCATCCCCAGGGGTACTAGCGGGAGCAGGGAGCTGTTTTTT,CAIPRGTSGSRELFF
-,TRBD1,TRBJ1-5,15,TRBV6-2/TRBV6-3,TGTGCCAGCAGTAGATCGGACAGGGAGAGTCAGCCCCAGCATTTT,CASSRSDRESQPQHF
once,-,TRBJ1-1,14,TRBV9,TGTGCCAGCAGCGTCCGGGAGGTCGCCACTGAAGCTTTCTTT,CASSVREVATEAFF
-,TRBD1,TRBJ2-2,17,TRBV6-2/TRBV6-3,TGTGCCAGCAGTTACCGGACAGGGACGCTTAACACCGGGGAGCTGTTTTTT,CASSYRTGTLNTGELFF
-,-,TRBJ2-4,16,TRBV5-1,TGCGCCAGCAGCTTCGTAGCGACGCTAGCCAAAAACATTCAGTACTTC,CASSFVATLAKNIQYF
-,TRBD2,TRBJ2-5,13,TRBV24-1,TGTGCCACCAGTAGCGGGAGTATTGAGACCCAGTACTTC,CATSSGSIETQYF
-,-,TRBJ2-4,14,TRBV7-6,TGTGCCAGCAGTCTTAGTGGGACACAAAACATTCAGTACTTC,CASSLSGTQNIQYF
-,TRBD1,TRBJ2-3,14,TRBV7-2,TGTGCCAGTTACCGGGACAGGGGCACAGATACGCAGTATTTT,CASYRDRGTDTQYF
-,-,TRBJ2-1,17,TRBV10-1,TGCGCCAGCAGTGATTTCCCCGGAGGGGGAGGGCCCCCCGGACAGTTCTTC,CASSDFPGGGGPPGQFF
-,TRBD1,TRBJ2-3,16,TRBV19,TGTGCCAGTAGTACTGACAGGGGGCTTATGACAGATACGCAGTATTTT,CASSTDRGLMTDTQYF
-,-,TRBJ2-5,16,TRBV12-5,TGTGCTAGTGCCCACTCAGGAGGGGGGGCTGGGGAGACCCAGTACTTC,CASAHSGGGAGETQYF
-,TRBD2,TRBJ2-1,17,TRBV27,TGTGCCAGCAGTTTAAACGGTCGTCTAGCGGGAGCGAATGAGCAGTTCTTC,CASSLNGRLAGANEQFF
-,-,TRBJ2-5,15,TRBV7-7,TGTGCTAGCAGCTTAGAAGGCAGGGGACAAGAGACCCAGTACTTC,CASSLEGRGQETQYF
-,-,TRBJ2-7,11,TRBV28,TGTGCCAGCAGCTCCTTGAGGGAGCAGTACTTC,CASSSLREQYF
-,TRBD1,TRBJ1-1,17,TRBV4-1,TGCGCCAGCAGTCGTCCCGGGACAGGGGGACCGAACACTGAAGCTTTCTTT,CASSRPGTGGPNTEAFF
-,TRBD2,TRBJ2-1,14,TRBV29-1,TGCAGCGTTCCACTAGCGGGGATTTACAATGAGCAGTTCTTC,CSVPLAGIYNEQFF
once,-,TRBJ2-7,14,TRBV29-1,TGCAGCGTTGAAGATCGGCAGGGCAACTACGAGCAGTACTTC,CSVEDRQGNYEQYF
once,-,TRBJ1-2,11,TRBV28,TGTGCCAGCAGCAAGAGCTGGGGCTACACCTTC,CASSKSWGYTF
-,-,TRBJ1-3,15,TRBV4-1,TGCGCCAGCAGCCAATCCCAGAGCGGCGGAAACACCATATATTTT,CASSQSQSGGNTIYF
-,-,TRBJ2-7,14,TRBV23-1,TGCGCCAGCAGTCATCGGAGCAGTCCCTACGAGCAGTACTTC,CASSHRSSPYEQYF
-,TRBD1,TRBJ1-2,14,TRBV28,TGTGCTGCACGGGAGGGGGCAGCTATTCATGGCTACACCTTC,CAAREGAAIHGYTF
-,-,TRBJ1-1,13,TRBV2,TGTGCCAGCAGTGAAGGACAGTTAAACCAAGCTTTCTTT,CASSEGQLNQAFF
-,TRBD2,TRBJ2-1,15,TRBV5-1,TGCGCCAGCAGCTTGAGACTAGCCAACAACAATGAGCAGTTCTTC,CASSLRLANNNEQFF
once,-,TRBJ1-4,12,TRBV5-4,TGTGCCAGCAGCGACAGAGGAGAAAAACTGTTTTTT,CASSDRGEKLFF
once,-,TRBJ2-2,13,TRBV7-3,TGTGCCAGCAGCTTCTTAGCGTCCGGGGAGCTGTTTTTT,CASSFLASGELFF
-,-,TRBJ1-5,12,TRBV6-5,TGTGCCAGCAGTTACATAAATCAGCCCCAGCATTTT,CASSYINQPQHF
-,TRBD1,TRBJ1-2,15,TRBV5-4,TGTGCCAGCAGGTTGGGGACAGGGTCCCCCTATGGCTACACCTTC,CASRLGTGSPYGYTF